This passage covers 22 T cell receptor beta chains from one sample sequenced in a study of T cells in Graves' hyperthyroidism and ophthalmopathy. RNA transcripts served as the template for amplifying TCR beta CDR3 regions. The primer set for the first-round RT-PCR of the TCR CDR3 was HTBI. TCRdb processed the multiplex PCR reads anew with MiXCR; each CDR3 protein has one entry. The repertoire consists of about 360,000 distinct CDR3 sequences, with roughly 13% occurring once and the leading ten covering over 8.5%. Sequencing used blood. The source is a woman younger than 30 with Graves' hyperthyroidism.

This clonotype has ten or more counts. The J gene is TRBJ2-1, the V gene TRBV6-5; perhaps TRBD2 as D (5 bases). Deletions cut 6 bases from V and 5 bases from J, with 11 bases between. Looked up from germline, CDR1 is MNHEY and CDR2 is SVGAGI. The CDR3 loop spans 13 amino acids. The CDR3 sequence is CASSSPGDNEQFF. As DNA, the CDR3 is TGTGCCAGCAGCTCACCCGGGGACAATGAGCAGTTCTTC.

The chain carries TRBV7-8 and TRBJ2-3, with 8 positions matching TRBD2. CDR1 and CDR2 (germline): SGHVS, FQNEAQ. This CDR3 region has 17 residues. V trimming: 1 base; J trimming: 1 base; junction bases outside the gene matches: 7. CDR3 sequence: CASSLGGLGLGTDTQYF. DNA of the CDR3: TGTGCCAGCAGCTTAGGGGGACTAGGTTTGGGCACAGATACGCAGTATTTT.

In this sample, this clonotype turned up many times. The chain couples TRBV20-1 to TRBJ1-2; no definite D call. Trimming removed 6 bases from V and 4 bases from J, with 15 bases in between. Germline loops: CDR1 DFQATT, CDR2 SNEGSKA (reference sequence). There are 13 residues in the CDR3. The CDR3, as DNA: TGCAGTGCCAATCGTCAGGAGGGCTATGGCTACACCTTC. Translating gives CSANRQEGYGYTF.

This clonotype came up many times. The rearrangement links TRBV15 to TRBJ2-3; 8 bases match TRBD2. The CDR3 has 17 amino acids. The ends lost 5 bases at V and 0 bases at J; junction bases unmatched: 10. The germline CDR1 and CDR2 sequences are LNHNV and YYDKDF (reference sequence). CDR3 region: CATSPAWTSLSTDTQYF. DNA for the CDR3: TGTGCCACCAGCCCCGCATGGACTAGCCTAAGCACAGATACGCAGTATTTT.

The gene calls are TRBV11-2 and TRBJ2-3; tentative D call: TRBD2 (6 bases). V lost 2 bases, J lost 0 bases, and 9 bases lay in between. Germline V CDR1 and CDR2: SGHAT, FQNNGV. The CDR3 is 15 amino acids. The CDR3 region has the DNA TGTGCCAGCAGCTTACGGGGGACCAGCACAGATACGCAGTATTTT. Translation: CASSLRGTSTDTQYF.

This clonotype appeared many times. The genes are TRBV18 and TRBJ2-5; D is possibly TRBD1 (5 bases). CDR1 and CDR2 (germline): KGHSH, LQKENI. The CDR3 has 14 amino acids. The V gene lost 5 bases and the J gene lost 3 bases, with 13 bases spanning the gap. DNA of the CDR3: TGTGCCAGCTCATTAGTAGACAGTGAAGAGACCCAGTACTTC. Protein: CASSLVDSEETQYF.

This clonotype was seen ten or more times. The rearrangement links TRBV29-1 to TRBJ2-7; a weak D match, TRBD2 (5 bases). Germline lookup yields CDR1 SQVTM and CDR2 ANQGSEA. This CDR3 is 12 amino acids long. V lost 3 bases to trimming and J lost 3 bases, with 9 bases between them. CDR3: CSVESGFYEQYF. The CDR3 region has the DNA TGCAGCGTTGAGTCGGGGTTCTACGAGCAGTACTTC.

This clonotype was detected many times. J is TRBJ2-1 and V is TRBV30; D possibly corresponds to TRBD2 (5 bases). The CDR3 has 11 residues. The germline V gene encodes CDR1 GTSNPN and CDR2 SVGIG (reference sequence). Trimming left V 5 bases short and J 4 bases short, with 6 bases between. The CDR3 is CAWGGYNEQFF. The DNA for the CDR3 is TGTGCCTGGGGCGGGTACAATGAGCAGTTCTTC.

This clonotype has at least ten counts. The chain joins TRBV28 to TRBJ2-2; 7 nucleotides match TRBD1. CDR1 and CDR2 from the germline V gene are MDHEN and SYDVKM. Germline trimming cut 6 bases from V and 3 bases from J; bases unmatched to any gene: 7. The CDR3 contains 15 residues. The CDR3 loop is CASSPGQDYTGELFF. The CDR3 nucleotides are TGTGCCAGCAGCCCTGGACAGGATTACACCGGGGAGCTGTTTTTT.

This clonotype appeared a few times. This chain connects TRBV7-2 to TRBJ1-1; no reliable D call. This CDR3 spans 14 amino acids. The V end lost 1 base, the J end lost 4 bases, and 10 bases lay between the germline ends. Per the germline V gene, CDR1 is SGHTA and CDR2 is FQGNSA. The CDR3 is CASSLDYGGTEAFF. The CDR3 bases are TGTGCCAGCAGCTTAGATTACGGAGGCACTGAAGCTTTCTTT.

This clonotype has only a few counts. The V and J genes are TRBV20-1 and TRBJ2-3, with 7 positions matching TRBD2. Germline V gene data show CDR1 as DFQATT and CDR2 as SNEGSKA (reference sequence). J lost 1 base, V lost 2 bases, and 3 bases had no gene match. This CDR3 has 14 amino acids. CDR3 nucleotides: TGCAGTGCTAGAAGCCGGGGGGGCACAGATACGCAGTATTTT. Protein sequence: CSARSRGGTDTQYF.

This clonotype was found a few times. The CDR3 protein is CSARVDNQETQYF. The CDR3 DNA sequence: TGCAGTGCTAGAGTTGACAACCAAGAGACCCAGTACTTC. This rearrangement joins TRBV20-1 to TRBJ2-5; D remains ambiguous. This CDR3 has 13 residues. V dropped 1 base and J dropped 0 bases, with 6 bases sitting between them. The germline gives CDR1 DFQATT, CDR2 SNEGSKA (reference sequence).

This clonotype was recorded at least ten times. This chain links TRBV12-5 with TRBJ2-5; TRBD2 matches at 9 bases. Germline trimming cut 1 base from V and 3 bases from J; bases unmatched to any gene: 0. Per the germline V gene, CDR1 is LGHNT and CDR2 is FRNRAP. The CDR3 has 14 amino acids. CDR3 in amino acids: CASGLGLAEETQYF. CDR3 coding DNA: TGTGCTAGTGGTTTGGGACTAGCGGAAGAGACCCAGTACTTC.

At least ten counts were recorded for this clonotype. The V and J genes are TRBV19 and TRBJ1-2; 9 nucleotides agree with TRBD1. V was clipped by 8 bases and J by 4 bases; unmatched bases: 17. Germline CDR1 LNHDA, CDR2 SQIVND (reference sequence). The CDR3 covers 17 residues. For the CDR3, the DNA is TGTGCCAGTTTTAAAACGGGACAGGGCGAGTTGAGCTATGGCTACACCTTC. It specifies CASFKTGQGELSYGYTF. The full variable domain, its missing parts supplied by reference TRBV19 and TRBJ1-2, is DGGITQSPKYLFRKEGQNVTLSCEQNLNHDAMYWYRQDPGQGLRLIYYSQIVNDFQKGDIAEGYSVSREKKESFPLTVTSAQKNPTAFYLCASFKTGQGELSYGYTFGSGTRLTVV.

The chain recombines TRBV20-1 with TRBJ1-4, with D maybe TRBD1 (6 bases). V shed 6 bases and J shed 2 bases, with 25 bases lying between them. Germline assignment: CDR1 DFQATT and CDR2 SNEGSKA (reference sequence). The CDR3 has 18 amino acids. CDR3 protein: CSAFAGTPRGATNEKLFF. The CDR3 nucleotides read TGCAGTGCCTTCGCCGGGACGCCCCGGGGGGCGACTAATGAAAAACTGTTTTTT.

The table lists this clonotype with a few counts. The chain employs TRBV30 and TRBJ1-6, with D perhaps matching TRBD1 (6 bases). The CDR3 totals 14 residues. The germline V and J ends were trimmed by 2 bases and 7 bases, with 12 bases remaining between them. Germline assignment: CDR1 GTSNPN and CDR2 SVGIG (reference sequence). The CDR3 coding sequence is TGTGCCTGGAGTTCCGGGACACGGAATTCACCCCTCCACTTT. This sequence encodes CAWSSGTRNSPLHF.

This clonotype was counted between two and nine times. CDR3 residues: CASSTRQGVSYNEQFF. CDR3 in DNA: TGTGCCAGCAGCACTAGACAGGGGGTCTCCTACAATGAGCAGTTCTTC. The chain carries TRBV7-9 and TRBJ2-1; TRBD1 aligns across 9 bases. The CDR3 runs to 16 residues. Germline CDR1 and CDR2: SEHNR and FQNEAQ (reference sequence). Trimming at V came to 5 bases and at J to 0 bases, leaving 5 bases not matched to a gene.

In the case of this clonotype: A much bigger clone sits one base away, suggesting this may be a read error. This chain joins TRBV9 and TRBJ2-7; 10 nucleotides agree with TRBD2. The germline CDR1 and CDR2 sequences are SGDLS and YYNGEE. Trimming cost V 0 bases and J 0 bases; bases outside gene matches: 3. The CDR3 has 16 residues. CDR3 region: CASSVGPSGGSYEQYF. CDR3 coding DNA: TGTGCCAGCAGCGTAGGGCCTAGCGGGGGCTCCTACGAGCAGTACTTC.

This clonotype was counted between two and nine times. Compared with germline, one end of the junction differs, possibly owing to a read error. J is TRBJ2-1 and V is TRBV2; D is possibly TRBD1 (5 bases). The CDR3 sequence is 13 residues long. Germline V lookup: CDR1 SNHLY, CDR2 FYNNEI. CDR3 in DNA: TGTGCCAGCAGTTTTGACAGCTACAATGAGCAGCTCTTC. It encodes CASSFDSYNEQLF.

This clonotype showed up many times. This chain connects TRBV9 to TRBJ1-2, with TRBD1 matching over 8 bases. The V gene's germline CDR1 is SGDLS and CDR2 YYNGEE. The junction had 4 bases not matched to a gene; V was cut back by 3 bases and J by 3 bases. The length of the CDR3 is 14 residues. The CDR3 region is CASSGTGYDYGYTF. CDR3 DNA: TGTGCCAGCAGCGGGACAGGGTACGACTATGGCTACACCTTC. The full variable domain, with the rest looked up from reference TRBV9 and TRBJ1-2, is DSGVTQTPKHLITATGQRVTLRCSPRSGDLSVYWYQQSLDQGLQFLIQYYNGEERAKGNILERFSAQQFPDLHSELNLSSLELGDSALYFCASSGTGYDYGYTFGSGTRLTVV.

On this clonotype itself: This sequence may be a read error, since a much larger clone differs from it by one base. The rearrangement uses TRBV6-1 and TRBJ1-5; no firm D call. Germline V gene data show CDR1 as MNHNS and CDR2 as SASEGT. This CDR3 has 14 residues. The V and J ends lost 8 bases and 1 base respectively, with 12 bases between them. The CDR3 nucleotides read TGTGCCAGCGGGCCGGACGGAAGCAATCAGCCCCAGCATTTT. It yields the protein CASGPDGSNQPQHF.

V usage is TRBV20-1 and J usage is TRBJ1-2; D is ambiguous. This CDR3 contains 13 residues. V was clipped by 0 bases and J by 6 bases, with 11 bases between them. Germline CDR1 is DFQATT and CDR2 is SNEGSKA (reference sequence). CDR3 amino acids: CSARDDDSDGYTF. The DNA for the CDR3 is TGCAGTGCTAGAGATGATGACTCGGATGGCTACACCTTC.